These 6 T cell receptor beta chains came from one sample sequenced in a study of T cells after yellow fever vaccination. TCRdb re-analysed the 5' RACE reads in MiXCR, keeping a single row per CDR3 protein. The data show some 250,000 distinct CDR3 sequences, more than 3.5% seen once. The sample consisted of PBMCs, taken 15 days after the yellow fever booster vaccination. These receptors were obtained from a man younger than 35 who received the YFV17D yellow fever vaccine.

This clonotype was seen at least ten times. V and J are TRBV9 and TRBJ2-5; D uncertain. CDR1 and CDR2 (germline): SGDLS, YYNGEE. The V and J ends lost 4 bases and 0 bases respectively, with 19 bases between them. The CDR3 has 17 amino acids. The CDR3 is CASSPPAADPYQETQYF. For the CDR3, the DNA is TGTGCCAGCAGCCCTCCCGCGGCGGACCCGTACCAAGAGACCCAGTACTTC. Combining the CDR3 with reference TRBV9 and TRBJ2-5 gives the whole variable domain DSGVTQTPKHLITATGQRVTLRCSPRSGDLSVYWYQQSLDQGLQFLIQYYNGEERAKGNILERFSAQQFPDLHSELNLSSLELGDSALYFCASSPPAADPYQETQYFGPGTRLLVL.

This clonotype was recorded many times. The J gene is TRBJ2-1, the V gene TRBV5-1; tentatively, D is TRBD2 (5 bases). The CDR3 loop spans 14 amino acids. Deletions cut 2 bases from V and 5 bases from J, with 11 bases between. Germline V gene sequence: CDR1 SGHRS, CDR2 YFSETQ. CDR3 nucleotides: TGCGCCAGCAGCTTAAGGACTGAGAACAATGAGCAGTTCTTC. Its translation is CASSLRTENNEQFF.

At least ten counts were recorded for this clonotype. This chain joins TRBV6-1 and TRBJ2-7; D unresolved. This CDR3 comprises 13 residues. CDR1 MNHNS and CDR2 SASEGT come from the germline V gene. V lost 3 bases to trimming and J lost 5 bases, with 11 bases between them. CDR3 bases: TGTGCCAGCAGTGATGCCGTAGCCCACGAGCAGTACGTC. Its protein is CASSDAVAHEQYV.

This clonotype has only a few counts. V gene TRBV5-1 combines with J gene TRBJ1-5; 7 nucleotides align to TRBD1. Germline values: CDR1 SGHRS, CDR2 YFSETQ. V was pared by 0 bases and J by 6 bases, with 6 bases of the junction left unmatched. The CDR3 contains 15 residues. The CDR3 nucleotides read TGCGCCAGCAGCTTGGACCAGGAGGGGGCTCAGCCCCAGCATTTT. This translates into CASSLDQEGAQPQHF.

This clonotype showed up many times. The chain links TRBV6-5 to TRBJ1-2; D gene unclear. Germline-derived CDR1 and CDR2 are MNHEY and SVGAGI. This CDR3 is built from 13 residues. Trimming left V 2 bases short and J 2 bases short, with 6 bases between. The CDR3 spells CASSYILNYGYTF. In DNA form, the CDR3 reads TGTGCCAGCAGTTACATCCTCAACTATGGCTACACCTTC.

Many counts were recorded for this clonotype. This CDR3 is CASSLQLAGAGSYNEQFF. In nucleotides, the CDR3 is TGTGCCAGCAGCTTACAACTAGCGGGGGCCGGCTCCTACAATGAGCAGTTCTTC. This chain links TRBV7-9 with TRBJ2-1; TRBD2 matches 11 bases. The length of the CDR3 is 18 residues. Germline CDR1 reads SEHNR; CDR2 reads FQNEAQ (reference sequence). V was pared by 2 bases and J by 0 bases, with 6 bases of the junction left unmatched.